What follows is one T cell receptor beta chain and its context. This sample was included in a study of blood T cell repertoires in COVID-19. Background on the study: Sites in the United States, Italy and Spain provided acute and convalescent COVID-19 samples. Sample material is recorded as cDNA or gDNA derived from T cells, B-cell-depleted T cells, or PBMCs.

V was clipped by 5 bases and J by 4 bases; unmatched bases: 11. The germline V gene encodes CDR1 LNHDA and CDR2 SQIVND (reference sequence). This CDR3 has 17 amino acids. In the study's own analysis: Reference gene primers were amplified, and this amplification served to estimate nucleated cell counts. Generated by immunoSEQ multiplex PCR, the TCRdb table keeps only in-frame clones and is missing some. That table gives V, J and clone size, and the DNA gave D and trimming. The table records around 130,000 clones, 85% of them present only once. The sequence derives from a man between 50 and 59 years old with acute or convalescent COVID-19. This rearrangement joins TRBV19 to TRBJ2-3; 11 nucleotides line up with TRBD2. Sequencing used peripheral blood. CDR3 protein: CASSLRGLAAKADTQYF. CDR3 coding DNA: TGTGCCAGTAGTCTAAGGGGACTAGCGGCTAAAGCAGATACGCAGTATTTT.